This is a list of T cell receptor beta chains from one sample in a study of T-cell reconstitution after alpha-beta-depleted transplantation in children. TCRdb re-analysed the PCR reads in MiXCR, keeping a single row per CDR3 protein. The data hold around 960,000 distinct CDR3 sequences, with around 30% observed a single time. This specimen was PBMCs, mostly from graft donor cells, taken 360 days after TCRalphabeta/CD19-depleted stem cell transplant. These receptors were collected from a boy under two years old who had a stem cell transplant for SCID, so the T cells may come from the graft donor. CDR3s include the opening cysteine and the closing phenylalanine or tryptophan. The order of the fields is CDR3 DNA, CDR3 protein, D gene, J gene, clone size, V gene. D genes are given only for firm matches. Some rows mark clone size as missing; the rest say once, few, many or name a class of expanded clone.

DNA: TGTGCCAGCAGTCGGGACGGGGGGACACAAGAGACCCAGTACTTC
CDR3: CASSRDGGTQETQYF
D: -
J: TRBJ2-5
size: many
V: TRBV12-3/TRBV12-4

DNA: TGTGCCATCAGTGAGTCAACGGGGGGGTCGGCAGATACGCAGTATTTT
CDR3: CAISESTGGSADTQYF
D: TRBD2
J: TRBJ2-3
size: few
V: TRBV10-3

DNA: TGTGCCAGCAGTGAAACCCTCTTCTCCTACGAGCAGTACTTC
CDR3: CASSETLFSYEQYF
D: -
J: TRBJ2-7
size: -
V: TRBV2

DNA: TGTGCCAGCAGTTCTCCGGGACAGGGCTTCTATGGCTACACCTTC
CDR3: CASSSPGQGFYGYTF
D: TRBD1
J: TRBJ1-2
size: -
V: TRBV12-3/TRBV12-4

DNA: TGCGCCAGCAGCCAAGATACGAAGACAGGGGGAGAGACCCAGTACTTC
CDR3: CASSQDTKTGGETQYF
D: TRBD1
J: TRBJ2-5
size: -
V: TRBV4-3

DNA: TGTGCCAGCAGCTTAACAGGGTTGTTTGGAAACACCATATATTTT
CDR3: CASSLTGLFGNTIYF
D: -
J: TRBJ1-3
size: -
V: TRBV7-2

DNA: TGTGCCAGCAGTTCCGGGGGACCGTCGGAGACCCAGTACTTC
CDR3: CASSSGGPSETQYF
D: -
J: TRBJ2-5
size: few
V: TRBV12-3/TRBV12-4

DNA: TGTGCCACCAGCAGAAGTAAAGGACTAAGCACAGATACGCAGTATTTT
CDR3: CATSRSKGLSTDTQYF
D: -
J: TRBJ2-3
size: -
V: TRBV15

DNA: TGTGCCAGCAGTCCCGGGACTAGAAACAAAAACATTCAGTACTTC
CDR3: CASSPGTRNKNIQYF
D: TRBD2
J: TRBJ2-4
size: many
V: TRBV12-3/TRBV12-4

DNA: TGTGCCAGTTGCATTGGGCCACCCCCTCCAGCTTTCTTT
CDR3: CASCIGPPPPAFF
D: -
J: TRBJ1-1
size: -
V: TRBV6-1

DNA: TGTGCCAGCAGTGTCCCCCAGGCACTCTCCTACAATGAGCAGTTCTTC
CDR3: CASSVPQALSYNEQFF
D: -
J: TRBJ2-1
size: -
V: TRBV2

DNA: TGTGCCAGCAGTCTAGGACAGGGAGAAGGCCAAGAGACCCAGTACTTC
CDR3: CASSLGQGEGQETQYF
D: TRBD1
J: TRBJ2-5
size: -
V: TRBV12-3/TRBV12-4

DNA: TGTGCCAGCAGCTCCGGACCCGGGCGGTACTATGGCTACACCTTC
CDR3: CASSSGPGRYYGYTF
D: -
J: TRBJ1-2
size: once
V: TRBV7-2

DNA: TGCGCCAGCAGCTTGGCCCCGGGACTAGCGGGGATCGGTGAGCAGTTCTTC
CDR3: CASSLAPGLAGIGEQFF
D: TRBD2
J: TRBJ2-1
size: -
V: TRBV5-1

DNA: TGTGCCAGCAGACCACAGAGACAGGGCAACACCGGGGAGCTGTTTTTT
CDR3: CASRPQRQGNTGELFF
D: TRBD1
J: TRBJ2-2
size: -
V: TRBV6-1

DNA: TGTGCCAGCAGTTTCCGACAGGGGACACGCCAAGAGACCCAGTACTTC
CDR3: CASSFRQGTRQETQYF
D: TRBD1
J: TRBJ2-5
size: -
V: TRBV6-5

DNA: TGTGCCATCAGTGAGTCGGATGGAGATACGCAGTATTTT
CDR3: CAISESDGDTQYF
D: -
J: TRBJ2-3
size: few
V: TRBV10-3

DNA: TGTGCCAGCACAGTTTATGGCCAGCCCCAGCATTTT
CDR3: CASTVYGQPQHF
D: -
J: TRBJ1-5
size: -
V: TRBV12-3/TRBV12-4

DNA: TGTGCCAGCAGCCTCGAGACAGACTACGAGCAGTACTTC
CDR3: CASSLETDYEQYF
D: -
J: TRBJ2-7
size: -
V: TRBV11-2

DNA: TGTGCCAGCAGCTTACTGGGGACAGGCGGGGAGCTGTTTTTT
CDR3: CASSLLGTGGELFF
D: TRBD1
J: TRBJ2-2
size: -
V: TRBV7-9

DNA: TGCGCCAGCAGCCAAGAGACGGGGCGGGACGAGCAGTACTTC
CDR3: CASSQETGRDEQYF
D: -
J: TRBJ2-7
size: -
V: TRBV4-1

DNA: TGTGCCAGTAGTACCAATCAGCGGGGTAGCACAGATACGCAGTATTTT
CDR3: CASSTNQRGSTDTQYF
D: TRBD2
J: TRBJ2-3
size: -
V: TRBV19

DNA: TGCGCCAGCAGCTTAGGACTAGTTGGAGAGACCCAGTACTTC
CDR3: CASSLGLVGETQYF
D: TRBD2
J: TRBJ2-5
size: many
V: TRBV5-1

DNA: TGTGCCAGCAGCTCCGACGGACTAGCGGGGGAGTACCAAGAGACCCAGTACTTC
CDR3: CASSSDGLAGEYQETQYF
D: TRBD2
J: TRBJ2-5
size: -
V: TRBV7-6

DNA: TGTGCCTGGAGTGTTCAGGGCGTCAACACCGGGGAGCTGTTTTTT
CDR3: CAWSVQGVNTGELFF
D: -
J: TRBJ2-2
size: few
V: TRBV30

DNA: TGTGCCAGCCCGACAGGTTTTATGGAGCAGTACTTC
CDR3: CASPTGFMEQYF
D: -
J: TRBJ2-7
size: few
V: TRBV21-1

DNA: TGCGCCAGCAGCCAAGACCGGGACAGGCCGGCCTACGAGCAGTACTTC
CDR3: CASSQDRDRPAYEQYF
D: TRBD1
J: TRBJ2-7
size: -
V: TRBV4-1

DNA: TGCGCCAGCAGCTTCCAGGGGGAAAGGTTAACAGATACGCAGTATTTT
CDR3: CASSFQGERLTDTQYF
D: TRBD1
J: TRBJ2-3
size: -
V: TRBV5-1

DNA: TGTGCCAGCAGCTTAGGTGTGACAGGGGCCTACGAGCAGTACTTC
CDR3: CASSLGVTGAYEQYF
D: TRBD1
J: TRBJ2-7
size: -
V: TRBV7-8

DNA: TGCGCCAGCAGCCAAGATAGAGAAGGATTAAACACCGGGGAGCTGTTTTTT
CDR3: CASSQDREGLNTGELFF
D: -
J: TRBJ2-2
size: few
V: TRBV4-3

DNA: TGTGCCAGCAGCACTTCCGAAGGCCCAAGCAATCAGCCCCAGCATTTT
CDR3: CASSTSEGPSNQPQHF
D: -
J: TRBJ1-5
size: -
V: TRBV7-2

DNA: TGTGCCAGCAGGATAGGGCAGGGGCCGTATGGCTACACCTTC
CDR3: CASRIGQGPYGYTF
D: -
J: TRBJ1-2
size: -
V: TRBV2

DNA: TGCAGTGCTAGATTGGGTGGTAGGCTGAACACTGAAGCTTTCTTT
CDR3: CSARLGGRLNTEAFF
D: -
J: TRBJ1-1
size: few
V: TRBV20-1

DNA: TGTGCCAGCAGTGGTGGACGGTTCTCTGGGGCCAACGTCCTGACTTTC
CDR3: CASSGGRFSGANVLTF
D: -
J: TRBJ2-6
size: few
V: TRBV12-3/TRBV12-4

DNA: TGTGCCACTCAGGGGCATAACACCGGGGAGCTGTTTTTT
CDR3: CATQGHNTGELFF
D: -
J: TRBJ2-2
size: -
V: TRBV24-1

DNA: TGCGCCAGCAGCTTGCTCCCTATACACACCGGGGAGCTGTTTTTT
CDR3: CASSLLPIHTGELFF
D: -
J: TRBJ2-2
size: -
V: TRBV5-1

DNA: TGTGCCAGCAGTTTTAACAGTCCCTTATATGGCTACACCTTC
CDR3: CASSFNSPLYGYTF
D: -
J: TRBJ1-2
size: -
V: TRBV12-3/TRBV12-4

DNA: TGTGCCAGCAGTGCCCAAGAGACCCAGTACTTC
CDR3: CASSAQETQYF
D: -
J: TRBJ2-5
size: many
V: TRBV12-3/TRBV12-4

DNA: TGCAGCGTTGAAGATCTTAACAGGGTTGGCTACACCTTC
CDR3: CSVEDLNRVGYTF
D: -
J: TRBJ1-2
size: -
V: TRBV29-1

DNA: TGTGCCAGCAGCTTAGAAGGATACCCCTACGAGCAGTACTTC
CDR3: CASSLEGYPYEQYF
D: -
J: TRBJ2-7
size: -
V: TRBV7-2

DNA: TGCGCCAGCACCCTCGACAGCCTTTACAATGAGCAGTTCTTC
CDR3: CASTLDSLYNEQFF
D: -
J: TRBJ2-1
size: -
V: TRBV5-1

DNA: TGTGCCAGCAGCTTAAATCGGTGGGAGCAGTACTTC
CDR3: CASSLNRWEQYF
D: -
J: TRBJ2-7
size: few
V: TRBV7-9

DNA: TGCGCCAGCAGCTCCATTTGGGGGCTGGATACGCAGTATTTT
CDR3: CASSSIWGLDTQYF
D: -
J: TRBJ2-3
size: few
V: TRBV5-1

DNA: TGCGCCAGCAGCCAAGACGGCACCAGGGGACATGAGCAGTTCTTC
CDR3: CASSQDGTRGHEQFF
D: -
J: TRBJ2-1
size: -
V: TRBV4-1

DNA: TGTGCCAGCAGTTTCACGGGGCCACTCACCGGGGAGCTGTTTTTT
CDR3: CASSFTGPLTGELFF
D: -
J: TRBJ2-2
size: -
V: TRBV12-3/TRBV12-4

DNA: TGCGCCAGCAAAGGGACCGGCGGGGCCAATGAGCAGTTCTTC
CDR3: CASKGTGGANEQFF
D: -
J: TRBJ2-1
size: -
V: TRBV5-1

DNA: TGTGCCAGCAGTGGGCCCCGAGGGTCCGAGCAGTACTTC
CDR3: CASSGPRGSEQYF
D: -
J: TRBJ2-7
size: -
V: TRBV25-1

DNA: TGCGCCAGCAGCCAAGAGTGGGTCTCGACAACTGAAGCTTTCTTT
CDR3: CASSQEWVSTTEAFF
D: -
J: TRBJ1-1
size: once
V: TRBV4-1

DNA: TGTGCCAGCAGCCAAGTGCTCACCCGGCAGTATTTT
CDR3: CASSQVLTRQYF
D: -
J: TRBJ2-3
size: -
V: TRBV3-1

DNA: TGTGCCAGCAGACCACCGGGACAGGGCTACGAGCAGTACTTC
CDR3: CASRPPGQGYEQYF
D: TRBD1
J: TRBJ2-7
size: -
V: TRBV5-5

DNA: TGTGCCAGCAGCCCGACCCGCATTGGAGAGACCCAGTACTTC
CDR3: CASSPTRIGETQYF
D: -
J: TRBJ2-5
size: -
V: TRBV7-9

DNA: TGTGCCAGCAGACCGGCGGGTATCACAGATACGCAGTATTTT
CDR3: CASRPAGITDTQYF
D: -
J: TRBJ2-3
size: -
V: TRBV6-2/TRBV6-3

DNA: TGCAGTGCTAGAGATCGCGGCAGGGCCGTGATATGGAACACTGAAGCTTTCTTT
CDR3: CSARDRGRAVIWNTEAFF
D: -
J: TRBJ1-1
size: few
V: TRBV20-1

DNA: TGTGCCATCAGCCCCACAGGGGATGGCTACACCTTC
CDR3: CAISPTGDGYTF
D: TRBD1
J: TRBJ1-2
size: few
V: TRBV10-3

DNA: TGTGCCAGCACGATAGATCCTAACTATGGCTACACCTTC
CDR3: CASTIDPNYGYTF
D: -
J: TRBJ1-2
size: -
V: TRBV12-3/TRBV12-4

DNA: TGTGCCAGCAGCTTAAATGGCTCCCCGGCCGGGGGGGCCATGGGTGAGCAGTTCTTC
CDR3: CASSLNGSPAGGAMGEQFF
D: TRBD2
J: TRBJ2-1
size: -
V: TRBV7-3

DNA: TGCGCCAGCAGCATCGCCCCTGGGGAGCTGTTTTTT
CDR3: CASSIAPGELFF
D: -
J: TRBJ2-2
size: many
V: TRBV5-1

DNA: TGCAGCGCAGAATCGGGGTCGCGGGGGGCCCCATGGACCGGGGAGCTGTTTTTT
CDR3: CSAESGSRGAPWTGELFF
D: TRBD2
J: TRBJ2-2
size: -
V: TRBV29-1

DNA: TGCGCCAGCAGCCAAGAAAATGGCTGGTATAGTACTGAGCAGTACTTC
CDR3: CASSQENGWYSTEQYF
D: -
J: TRBJ2-7
size: -
V: TRBV4-1